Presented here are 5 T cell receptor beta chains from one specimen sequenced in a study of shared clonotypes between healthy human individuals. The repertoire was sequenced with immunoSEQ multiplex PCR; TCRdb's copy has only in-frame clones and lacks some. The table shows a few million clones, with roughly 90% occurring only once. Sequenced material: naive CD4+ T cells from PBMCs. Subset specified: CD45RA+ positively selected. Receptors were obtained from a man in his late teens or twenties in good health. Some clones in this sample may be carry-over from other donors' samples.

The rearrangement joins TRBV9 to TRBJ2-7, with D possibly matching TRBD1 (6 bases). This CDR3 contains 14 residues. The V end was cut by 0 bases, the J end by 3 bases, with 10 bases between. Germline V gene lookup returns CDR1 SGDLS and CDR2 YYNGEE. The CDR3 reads CASSVGQGFYEQYF. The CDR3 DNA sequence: TGTGCCAGCAGCGTAGGTCAGGGGTTCTACGAGCAGTACTTC.

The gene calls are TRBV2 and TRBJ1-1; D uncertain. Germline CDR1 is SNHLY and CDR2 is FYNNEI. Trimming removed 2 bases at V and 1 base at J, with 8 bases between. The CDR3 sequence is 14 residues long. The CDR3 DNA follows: TGTGCCAGCAGTGAAAGTTCGAGGAACACTGAAGCTTTCTTT. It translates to CASSESSRNTEAFF. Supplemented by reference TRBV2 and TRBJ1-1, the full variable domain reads EPEVTQTPSHQVTQMGQEVILRCVPISNHLYFYWYRQILGQKVEFLVSFYNNEISEKSEIFDDQFSVERPDGSNFTLKIRSTKLEDSAMYFCASSESSRNTEAFFGQGTRLTVV.

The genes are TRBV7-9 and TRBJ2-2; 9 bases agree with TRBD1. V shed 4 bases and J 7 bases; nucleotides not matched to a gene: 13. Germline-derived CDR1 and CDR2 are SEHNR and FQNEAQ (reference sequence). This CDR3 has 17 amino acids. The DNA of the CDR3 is TGTGCCAGCAGCTCTATCCCGGGACAGGGAACGTACGGGGAGCTGTTTTTT. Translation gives CASSSIPGQGTYGELFF.

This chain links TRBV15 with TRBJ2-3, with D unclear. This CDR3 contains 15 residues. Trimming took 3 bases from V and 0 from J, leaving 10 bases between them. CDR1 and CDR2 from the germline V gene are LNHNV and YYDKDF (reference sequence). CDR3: CATSSRRASTDTQYF. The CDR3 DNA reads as TGTGCCACCAGCAGTCGCCGGGCGAGCACAGATACGCAGTATTTT.

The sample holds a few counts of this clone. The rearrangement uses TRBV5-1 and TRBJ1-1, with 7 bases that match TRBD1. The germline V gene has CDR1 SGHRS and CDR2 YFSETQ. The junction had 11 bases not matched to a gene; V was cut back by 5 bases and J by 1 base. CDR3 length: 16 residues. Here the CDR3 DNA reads TGCGCCAGCAGGCTACAGGGGCCTGGGGCGAACACTGAAGCTTTCTTT. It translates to CASRLQGPGANTEAFF.